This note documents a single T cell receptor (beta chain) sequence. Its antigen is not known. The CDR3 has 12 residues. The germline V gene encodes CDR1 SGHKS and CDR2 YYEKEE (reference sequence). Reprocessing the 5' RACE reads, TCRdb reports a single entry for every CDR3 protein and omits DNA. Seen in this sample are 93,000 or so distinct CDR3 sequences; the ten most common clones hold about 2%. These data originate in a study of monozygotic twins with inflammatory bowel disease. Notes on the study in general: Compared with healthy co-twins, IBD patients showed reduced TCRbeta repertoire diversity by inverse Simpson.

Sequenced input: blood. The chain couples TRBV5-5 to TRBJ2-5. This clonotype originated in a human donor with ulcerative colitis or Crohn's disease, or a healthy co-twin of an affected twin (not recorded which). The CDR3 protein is CASSLDVVVQYF.